This TCR beta chain was observed in a study of human T cells and chemical hapten exposure. Study context: Per-sample TCR yield variation was attributed mainly to small pooled library volume differences.

MiXCR, run by TCRdb on the RACE reads, gives a single entry per CDR3 protein. This table has over 75,000 distinct CDR3 sequences, about 7.5% appearing once. The CDR3 loop spans 14 amino acids. Per germline, CDR1 SEHNR and CDR2 FQNEAQ (reference sequence). V lost 5 bases to trimming and J lost 0 bases, with 8 bases between them. The time point is: patch test 1, 2 weeks after DPC sensitization. The treatment was: therapeutic diphenylcyclopropenone sensitization with weekly scalp DPC. Only a few counts were recorded for this clonotype. The sequence derives from a young woman with alopecia areata. Some clones in this sample may be carry-over from other donors' samples. This specimen consisted of whole blood, obtained in connection with sensitization to the hapten diphenylcyclopropenone (DPC). The V call is TRBV7-9, the J call TRBJ1-3, with no clear D. CDR3 protein: CASSPGPSGNTIYF. The CDR3 DNA follows: TGTGCCAGCAGCCCCGGTCCCTCTGGAAACACCATATATTTT. Combining the CDR3 with reference TRBV7-9 and TRBJ1-3 gives the whole variable domain DTGVSQNPRHKITKRGQNVTFRCDPISEHNRLYWYRQTLGQGPEFLTYFQNEAQLEKSRLLSDRFSAERPKGSFSTLEIQRTEQGDSAMYLCASSPGPSGNTIYFGEGSWLTVV.